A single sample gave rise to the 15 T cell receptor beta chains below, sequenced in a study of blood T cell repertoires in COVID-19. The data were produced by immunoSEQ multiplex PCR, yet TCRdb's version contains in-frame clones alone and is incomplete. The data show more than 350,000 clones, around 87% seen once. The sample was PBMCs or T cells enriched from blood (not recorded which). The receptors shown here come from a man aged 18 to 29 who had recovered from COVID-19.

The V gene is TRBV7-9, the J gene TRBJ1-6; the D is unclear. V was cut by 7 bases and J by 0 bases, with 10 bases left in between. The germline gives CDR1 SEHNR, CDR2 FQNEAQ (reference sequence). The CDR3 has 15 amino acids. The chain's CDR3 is CASTSPGSYNSPLHF. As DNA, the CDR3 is TGTGCCAGCACCTCCCCGGGCTCCTATAATTCACCCCTCCACTTT. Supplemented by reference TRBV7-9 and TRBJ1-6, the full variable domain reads DTGVSQNPRHKITKRGQNVTFRCDPISEHNRLYWYRQTLGQGPEFLTYFQNEAQLEKSRLLSDRFSAERPKGSFSTLEIQRTEQGDSAMYLCASTSPGSYNSPLHFGNGTRLTVT.

The CDR3: CAGGASSYGYTF. CDR3 in DNA: TGTGCTGGAGGGGCGAGCAGCTATGGCTACACCTTC. The gene calls are TRBV19 and TRBJ1-2, with D possibly TRBD1 on 5 matching bases. Germline loops: CDR1 LNHDA, CDR2 SQIVND (reference sequence). CDR3 length equals 12 residues.

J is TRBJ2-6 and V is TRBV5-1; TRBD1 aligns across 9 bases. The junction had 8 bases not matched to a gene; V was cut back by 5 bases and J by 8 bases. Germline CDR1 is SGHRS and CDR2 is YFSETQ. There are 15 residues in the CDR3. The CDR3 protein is CASRAGTGFSNVLTF. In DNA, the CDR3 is TGCGCCAGCAGGGCGGGGACAGGGTTTTCCAACGTCCTGACTTTC.

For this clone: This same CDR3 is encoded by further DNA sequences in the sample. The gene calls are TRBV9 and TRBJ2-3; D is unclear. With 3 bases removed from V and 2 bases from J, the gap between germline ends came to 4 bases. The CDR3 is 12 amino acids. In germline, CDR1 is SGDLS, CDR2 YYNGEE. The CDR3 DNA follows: TGTGCCAGCAGCGCCTCCACAGATACGCAGTATTTT. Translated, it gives CASSASTDTQYF.

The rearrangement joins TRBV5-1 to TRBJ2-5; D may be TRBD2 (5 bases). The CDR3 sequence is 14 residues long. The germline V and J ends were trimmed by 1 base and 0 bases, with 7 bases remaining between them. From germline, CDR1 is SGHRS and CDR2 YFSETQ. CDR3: CASSLRGNQETQYF. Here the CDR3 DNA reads TGCGCCAGCAGCTTGAGAGGGAACCAAGAGACCCAGTACTTC.

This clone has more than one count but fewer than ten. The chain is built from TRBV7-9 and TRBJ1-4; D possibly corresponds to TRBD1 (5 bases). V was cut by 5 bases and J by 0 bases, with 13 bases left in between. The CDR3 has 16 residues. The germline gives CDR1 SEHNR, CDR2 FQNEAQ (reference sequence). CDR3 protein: CASSQSRATTNEKLFF. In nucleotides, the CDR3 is TGTGCCAGCAGCCAAAGCAGGGCTACAACTAATGAAAAACTGTTTTTT.

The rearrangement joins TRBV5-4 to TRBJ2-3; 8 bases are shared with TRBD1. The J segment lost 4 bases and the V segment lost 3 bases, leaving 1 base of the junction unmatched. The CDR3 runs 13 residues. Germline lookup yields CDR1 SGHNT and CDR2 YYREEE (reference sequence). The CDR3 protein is CASSWGQADTQYF. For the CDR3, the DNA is TGTGCCAGCAGCTGGGGACAGGCAGATACGCAGTATTTT.

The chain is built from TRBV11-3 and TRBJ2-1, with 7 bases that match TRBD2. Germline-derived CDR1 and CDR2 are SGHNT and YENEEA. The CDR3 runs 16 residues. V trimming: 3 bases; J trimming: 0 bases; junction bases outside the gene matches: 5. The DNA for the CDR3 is TGTGCCAGCAGCTTGTTAGCGGGTAGCTCCTACAATGAGCAGTTCTTC. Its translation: CASSLLAGSSYNEQFF.

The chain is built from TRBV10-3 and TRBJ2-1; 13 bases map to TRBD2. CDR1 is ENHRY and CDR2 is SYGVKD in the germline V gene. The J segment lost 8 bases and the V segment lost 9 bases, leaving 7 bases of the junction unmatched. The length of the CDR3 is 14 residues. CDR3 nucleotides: TGTGCCATAAGGGAAGGACTAGCGGGAGATGAGCAGTTCTTC. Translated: CAIREGLAGDEQFF.

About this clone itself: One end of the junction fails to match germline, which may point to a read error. The CDR3 coding sequence is TGTGCCAGCAGACAAGCGGGGATGAACACTGAAGCTTTCTTT. This codes for CASRQAGMNTEAFF. This chain joins TRBV3-1 (or the pseudogene TRBV3-2) and TRBJ1-1; no firm D call. Per germline, CDR1 LGHDT and CDR2 YNNKEL (reference sequence). The CDR3 runs to 14 residues.

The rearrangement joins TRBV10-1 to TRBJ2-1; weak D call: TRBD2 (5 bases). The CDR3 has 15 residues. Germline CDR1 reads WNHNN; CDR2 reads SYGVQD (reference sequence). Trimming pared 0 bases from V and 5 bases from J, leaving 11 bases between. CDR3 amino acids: CASSESSGTHNEQFF. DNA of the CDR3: TGCGCCAGCAGTGAGTCAAGCGGCACTCACAATGAGCAGTTCTTC.

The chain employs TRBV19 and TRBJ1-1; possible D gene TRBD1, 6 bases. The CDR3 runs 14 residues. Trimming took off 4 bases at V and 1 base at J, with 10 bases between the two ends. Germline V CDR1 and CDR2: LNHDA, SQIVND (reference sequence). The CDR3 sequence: CASSNGRGNTEAFF. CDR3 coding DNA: TGTGCCAGTAGTAACGGCAGGGGGAACACTGAAGCTTTCTTT.

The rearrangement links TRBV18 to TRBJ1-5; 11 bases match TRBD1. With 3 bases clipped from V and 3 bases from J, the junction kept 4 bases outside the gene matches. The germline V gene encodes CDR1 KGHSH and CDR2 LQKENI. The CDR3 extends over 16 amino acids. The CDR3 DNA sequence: TGTGCCAGCTCACCTGGACAGGGGGCCTTCAATCAGCCCCAGCATTTT. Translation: CASSPGQGAFNQPQHF.

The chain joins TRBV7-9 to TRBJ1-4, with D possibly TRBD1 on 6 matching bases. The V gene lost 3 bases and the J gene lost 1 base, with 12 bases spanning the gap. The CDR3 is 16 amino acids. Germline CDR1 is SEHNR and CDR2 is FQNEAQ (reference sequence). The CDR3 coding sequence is TGTGCCAGCAGCTTCAGGGGTGTAAGAACTAATGAAAAACTGTTTTTT. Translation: CASSFRGVRTNEKLFF.

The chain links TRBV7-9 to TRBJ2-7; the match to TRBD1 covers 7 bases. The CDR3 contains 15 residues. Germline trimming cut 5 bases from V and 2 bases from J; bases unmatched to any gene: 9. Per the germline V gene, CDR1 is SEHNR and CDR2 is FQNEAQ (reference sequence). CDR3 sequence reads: CASSPAGTDTYEQYF. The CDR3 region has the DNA TGTGCCAGCAGCCCTGCAGGGACAGACACCTACGAGCAGTACTTC.